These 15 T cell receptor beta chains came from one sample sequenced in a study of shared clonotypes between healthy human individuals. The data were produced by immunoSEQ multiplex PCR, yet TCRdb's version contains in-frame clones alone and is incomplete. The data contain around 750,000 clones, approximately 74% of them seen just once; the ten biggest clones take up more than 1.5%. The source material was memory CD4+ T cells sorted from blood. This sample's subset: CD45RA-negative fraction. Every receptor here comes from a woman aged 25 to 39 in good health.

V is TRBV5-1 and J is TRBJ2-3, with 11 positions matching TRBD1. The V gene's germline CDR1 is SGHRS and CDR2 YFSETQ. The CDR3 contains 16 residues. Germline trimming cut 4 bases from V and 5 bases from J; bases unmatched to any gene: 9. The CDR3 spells CASSPAGTGGRDTQYF. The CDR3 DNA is TGCGCCAGCAGCCCCGCCGGGACAGGGGGGAGAGATACGCAGTATTTT.

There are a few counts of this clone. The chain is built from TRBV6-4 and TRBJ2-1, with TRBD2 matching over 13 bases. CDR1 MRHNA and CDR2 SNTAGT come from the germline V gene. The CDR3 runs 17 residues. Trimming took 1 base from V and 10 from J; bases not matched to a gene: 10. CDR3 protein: CASSDYPRLAGGGEQFF. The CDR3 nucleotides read TGTGCCAGCAGTGACTACCCACGACTAGCGGGAGGAGGGGAGCAGTTCTTC.

This CDR3 is CASSPQGVNGYTF. Written as DNA, the CDR3 is TGTGCCAGCAGCCCACAGGGGGTGAATGGCTACACCTTC. The rearrangement links TRBV7-9 to TRBJ1-2; 8 bases are shared with TRBD1. This CDR3 region has 13 residues. Trimming cost V 5 bases and J 6 bases; bases outside gene matches: 5. The germline CDR1 and CDR2 sequences are SEHNR and FQNEAQ (reference sequence).

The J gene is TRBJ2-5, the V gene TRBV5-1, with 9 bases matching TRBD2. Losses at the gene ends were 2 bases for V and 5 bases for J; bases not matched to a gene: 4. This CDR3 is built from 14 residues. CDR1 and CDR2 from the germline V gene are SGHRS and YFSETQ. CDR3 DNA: TGCGCCAGCAGCTTCGGTAGCGGGAGTGAGACCCAGTACTTC. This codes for CASSFGSGSETQYF. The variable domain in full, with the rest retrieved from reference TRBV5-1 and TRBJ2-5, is KAGVTQTPRYLIKTRGQQVTLSCSPISGHRSVSWYQQTPGQGLQFLFEYFSETQRNKGNFPGRFSGRQFSNSRSEMNVSTLELGDSALYLCASSFGSGSETQYFGPGTRLLVL.

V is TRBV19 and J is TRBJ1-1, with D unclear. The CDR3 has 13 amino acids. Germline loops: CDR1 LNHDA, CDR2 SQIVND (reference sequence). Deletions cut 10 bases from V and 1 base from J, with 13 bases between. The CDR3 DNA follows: TGTGCCACCCGACGTTTAGCGAACACTGAAGCTTTCTTT. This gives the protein CATRRLANTEAFF.

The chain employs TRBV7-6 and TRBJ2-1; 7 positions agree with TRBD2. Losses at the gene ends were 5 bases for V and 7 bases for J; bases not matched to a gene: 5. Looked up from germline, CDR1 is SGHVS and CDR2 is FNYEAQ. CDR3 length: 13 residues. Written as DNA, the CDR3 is TGTGCCAGCAGCACAGGACTAGGGAATGAGCAGTTCTTC. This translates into CASSTGLGNEQFF.

The CDR3 reads CASIKASSGNTIYF. CDR3 nucleotides: TGTGCCAGTATTAAGGCGAGCTCTGGAAACACCATATATTTT. The V and J genes are TRBV19 and TRBJ1-3; D is uncertain. Trimming removed 7 bases from V and 0 bases from J, with 10 bases in between. The CDR3 contains 14 residues. Per the germline V gene, CDR1 is LNHDA and CDR2 is SQIVND (reference sequence).

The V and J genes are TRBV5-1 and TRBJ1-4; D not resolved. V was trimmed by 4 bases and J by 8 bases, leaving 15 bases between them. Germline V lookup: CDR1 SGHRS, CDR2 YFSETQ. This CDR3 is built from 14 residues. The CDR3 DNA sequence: TGCGCCAGCAGCACGGGAATTGTCGGCGAAAAACTGTTTTTT. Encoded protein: CASSTGIVGEKLFF. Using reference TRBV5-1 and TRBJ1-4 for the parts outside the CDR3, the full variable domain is KAGVTQTPRYLIKTRGQQVTLSCSPISGHRSVSWYQQTPGQGLQFLFEYFSETQRNKGNFPGRFSGRQFSNSRSEMNVSTLELGDSALYLCASSTGIVGEKLFFGSGTQLSVL.

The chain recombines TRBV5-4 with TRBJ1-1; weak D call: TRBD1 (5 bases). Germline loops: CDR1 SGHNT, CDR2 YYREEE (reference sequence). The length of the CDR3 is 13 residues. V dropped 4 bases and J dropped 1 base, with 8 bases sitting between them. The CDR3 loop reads CASSQGPNTEAFF. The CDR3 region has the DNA TGTGCCAGCAGCCAGGGACCGAACACTGAAGCTTTCTTT.

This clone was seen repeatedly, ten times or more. The CDR3 reads CASQRVGYEQYF. Written as DNA, the CDR3 is TGTGCCAGCCAAAGAGTAGGGTACGAGCAGTACTTC. The chain uses TRBV2 and TRBJ2-7; D remains unclear. Between the trimmed V and J ends, which lost 8 bases and 4 bases, there was a span of 12 bases. Per germline, CDR1 SNHLY and CDR2 FYNNEI. The CDR3 totals 12 residues.

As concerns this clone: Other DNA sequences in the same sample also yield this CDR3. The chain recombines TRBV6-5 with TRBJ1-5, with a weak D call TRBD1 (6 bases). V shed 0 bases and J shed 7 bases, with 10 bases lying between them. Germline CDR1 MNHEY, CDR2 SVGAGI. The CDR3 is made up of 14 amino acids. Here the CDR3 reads CASSYSRGYQPQHF. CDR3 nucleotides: TGTGCCAGCAGTTACTCGAGGGGGTACCAGCCCCAGCATTTT.

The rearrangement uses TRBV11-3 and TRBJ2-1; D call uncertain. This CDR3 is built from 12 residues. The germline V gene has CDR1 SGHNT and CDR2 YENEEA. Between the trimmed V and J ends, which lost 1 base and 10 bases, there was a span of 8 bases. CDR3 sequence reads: CASSLGAREQFF. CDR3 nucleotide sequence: TGTGCCAGCAGCTTAGGGGCGCGGGAGCAGTTCTTC.

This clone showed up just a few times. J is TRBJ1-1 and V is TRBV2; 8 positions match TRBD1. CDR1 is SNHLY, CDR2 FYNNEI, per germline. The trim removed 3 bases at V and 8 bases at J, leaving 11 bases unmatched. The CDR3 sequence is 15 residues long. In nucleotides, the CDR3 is TGTGCCAGCAGTGACTTCAGGACAGGGAAAGTAGAAGCTTTCTTT. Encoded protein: CASSDFRTGKVEAFF.

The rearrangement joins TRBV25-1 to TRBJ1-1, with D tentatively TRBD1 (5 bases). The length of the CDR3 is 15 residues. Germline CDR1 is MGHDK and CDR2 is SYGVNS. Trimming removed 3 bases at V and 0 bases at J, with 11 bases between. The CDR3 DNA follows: TGTGCCAGCAGTGATGGGGTGGACATGAACACTGAAGCTTTCTTT. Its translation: CASSDGVDMNTEAFF. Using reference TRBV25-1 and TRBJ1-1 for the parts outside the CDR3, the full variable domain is EADIYQTPRYLVIGTGKKITLECSQTMGHDKMYWYQQDPGMELHLIHYSYGVNSTEKGDLSSESTVSRIRTEHFPLTLESARPSHTSQYLCASSDGVDMNTEAFFGQGTRLTVV.

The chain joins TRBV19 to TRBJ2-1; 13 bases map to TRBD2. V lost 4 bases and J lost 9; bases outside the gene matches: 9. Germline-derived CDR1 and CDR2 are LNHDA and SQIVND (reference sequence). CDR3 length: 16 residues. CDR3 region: CASSTPGLAGRLEQFF. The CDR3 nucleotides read TGTGCCAGTAGTACCCCGGGACTAGCGGGAAGACTTGAGCAGTTCTTC.